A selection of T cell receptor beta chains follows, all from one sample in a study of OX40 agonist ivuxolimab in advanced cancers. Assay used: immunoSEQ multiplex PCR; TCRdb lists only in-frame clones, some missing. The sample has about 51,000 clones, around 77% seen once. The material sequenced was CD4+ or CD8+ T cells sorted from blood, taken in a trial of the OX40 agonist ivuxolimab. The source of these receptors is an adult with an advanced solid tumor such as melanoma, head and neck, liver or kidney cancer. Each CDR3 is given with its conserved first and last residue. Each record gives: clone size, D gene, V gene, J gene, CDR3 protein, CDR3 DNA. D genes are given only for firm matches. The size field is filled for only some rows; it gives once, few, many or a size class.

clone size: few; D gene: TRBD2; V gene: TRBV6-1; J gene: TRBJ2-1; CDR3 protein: CASHGGSSYNEQFF; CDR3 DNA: TGTGCCAGCCACGGGGGGAGCTCCTACAATGAGCAGTTCTTC
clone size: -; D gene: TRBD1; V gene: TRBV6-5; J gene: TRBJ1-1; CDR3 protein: CASSSPGQGSTEAFF; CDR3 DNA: TGTGCCAGCAGTTCCCCGGGACAGGGATCCACTGAAGCTTTCTTT
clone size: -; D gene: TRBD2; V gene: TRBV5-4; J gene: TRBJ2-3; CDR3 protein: CASSLAMGLAATDTQYF; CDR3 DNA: TGTGCCAGCAGCTTGGCCATGGGACTAGCGGCCACAGATACGCAGTATTTT
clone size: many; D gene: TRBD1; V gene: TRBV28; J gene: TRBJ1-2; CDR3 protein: CASSSPWRDRVENYGYTF; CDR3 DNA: TGTGCCAGCAGTTCCCCGTGGAGGGACAGGGTTGAAAACTATGGCTACACCTTC
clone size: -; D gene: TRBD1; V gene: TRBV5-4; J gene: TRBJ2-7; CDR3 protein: CASSRTGTYEQYF; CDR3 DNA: TGTGCCAGCAGTAGGACAGGGACCTACGAGCAGTACTTC
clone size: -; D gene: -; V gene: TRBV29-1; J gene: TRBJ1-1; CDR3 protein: CSVVPLNTEAFF; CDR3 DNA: TGCAGCGTTGTCCCCTTGAACACTGAAGCTTTCTTT
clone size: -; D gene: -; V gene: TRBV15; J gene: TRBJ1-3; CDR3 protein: CATSRGGRTSGNTIYF; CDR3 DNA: TGTGCCACCAGCAGAGGGGGCAGGACCTCTGGAAACACCATATATTTT
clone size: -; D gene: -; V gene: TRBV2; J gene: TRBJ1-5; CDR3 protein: CASSTAQGVDQPQHF; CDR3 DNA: TGTGCCAGCAGCACAGCTCAGGGTGTTGATCAGCCCCAGCATTTT
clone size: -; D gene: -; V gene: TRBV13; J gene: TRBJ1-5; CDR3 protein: CASSHGPGPNQPQHF; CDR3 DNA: TGTGCCAGCAGCCACGGGCCAGGGCCTAATCAGCCCCAGCATTTT
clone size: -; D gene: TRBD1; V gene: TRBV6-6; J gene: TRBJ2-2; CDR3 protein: CASSPPGQGHTGELFF; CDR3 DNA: TGTGCCAGCAGTCCCCCGGGACAGGGACACACCGGGGAGCTGTTTTTT
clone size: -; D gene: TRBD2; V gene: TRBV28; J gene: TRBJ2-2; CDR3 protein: CASSSSGTTNTGELFF; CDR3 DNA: TGTGCCAGCAGCTCTAGCGGGACCACGAACACCGGGGAGCTGTTTTTT
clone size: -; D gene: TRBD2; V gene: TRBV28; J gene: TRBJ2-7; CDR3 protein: CAIGTSGPYEQYF; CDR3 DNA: TGTGCCATTGGGACTAGCGGACCCTACGAGCAGTACTTC
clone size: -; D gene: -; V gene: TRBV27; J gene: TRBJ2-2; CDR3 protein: CASRTYKLQSPSGELFF; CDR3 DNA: TGTGCCAGCAGAACTTACAAATTACAGAGTCCATCCGGGGAGCTGTTTTTT
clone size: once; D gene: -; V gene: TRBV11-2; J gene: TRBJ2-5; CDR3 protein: CASSLGTGPQETQYF; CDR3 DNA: TGTGCCAGCAGCTTAGGAACAGGGCCCCAAGAGACCCAGTACTTC
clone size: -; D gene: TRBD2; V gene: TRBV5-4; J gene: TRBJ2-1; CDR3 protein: CASSRGVNEQFF; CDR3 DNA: TGTGCCAGCAGCCGGGGGGTCAATGAGCAGTTCTTC
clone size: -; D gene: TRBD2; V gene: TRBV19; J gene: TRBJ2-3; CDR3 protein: CASSIGTSGGYTDTQYF; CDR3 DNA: TGTGCCAGTAGTATAGGGACTAGCGGAGGATACACAGATACGCAGTATTTT
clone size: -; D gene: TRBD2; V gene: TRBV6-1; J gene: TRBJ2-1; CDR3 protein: CASSGLAGGNEQFF; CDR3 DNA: TGTGCCAGCAGTGGGTTAGCGGGAGGCAATGAGCAGTTCTTC
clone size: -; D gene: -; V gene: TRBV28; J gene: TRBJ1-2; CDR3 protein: CASLNSRRYYGYTF; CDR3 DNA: TGTGCCAGCCTCAATTCGAGGAGGTACTATGGCTACACCTTC
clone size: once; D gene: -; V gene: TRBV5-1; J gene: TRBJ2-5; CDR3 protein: CASSLYVGLGETQYF; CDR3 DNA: TGCGCCAGCAGCTTGTATGTGGGATTGGGGGAGACCCAGTACTTC
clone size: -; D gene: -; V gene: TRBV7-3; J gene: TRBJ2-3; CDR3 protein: CASSPSRTDTQYF; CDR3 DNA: TGTGCCAGCAGCCCTTCAAGAACAGATACGCAGTATTTT
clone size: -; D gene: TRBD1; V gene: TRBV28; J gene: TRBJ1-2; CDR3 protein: CASSQRGTGAHYGYTF; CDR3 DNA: TGTGCCAGCAGTCAGAGAGGGACAGGGGCCCACTATGGCTACACCTTC
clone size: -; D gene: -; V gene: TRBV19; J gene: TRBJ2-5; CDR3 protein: CASSSWILETQYF; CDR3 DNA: TGTGCCAGTAGTTCGTGGATTTTGGAGACCCAGTACTTC
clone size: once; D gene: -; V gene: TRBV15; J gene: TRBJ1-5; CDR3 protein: CATSRPPGVSNQPQHF; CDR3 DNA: TGTGCCACCAGCAGGCCCCCCGGGGTTAGCAATCAGCCCCAGCATTTT
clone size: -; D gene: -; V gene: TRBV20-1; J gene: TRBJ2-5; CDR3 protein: CSARPGETQYF; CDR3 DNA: TGCAGTGCTAGGCCAGGGGAGACCCAGTACTTC
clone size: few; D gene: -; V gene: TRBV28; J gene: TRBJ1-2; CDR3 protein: CASSDRRSYTF; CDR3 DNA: TGTGCCAGCAGCGACCGTAGGAGCTACACCTTC
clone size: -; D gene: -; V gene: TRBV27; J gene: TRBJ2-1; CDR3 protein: CASGPRWEQFF; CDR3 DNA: TGTGCCAGCGGCCCGCGTTGGGAGCAGTTCTTC
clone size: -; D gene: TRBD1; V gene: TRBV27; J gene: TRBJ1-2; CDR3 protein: CASSMGTGAYGYTF; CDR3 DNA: TGTGCCAGCAGTATGGGGACAGGGGCTTATGGCTACACCTTC
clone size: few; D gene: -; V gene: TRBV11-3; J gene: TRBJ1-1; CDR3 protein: CASSFTGNTEAFF; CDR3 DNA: TGTGCCAGCAGCTTTACAGGAAACACTGAAGCTTTCTTT
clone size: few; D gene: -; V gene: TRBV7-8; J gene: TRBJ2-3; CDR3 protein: CASSLQASTDTQYF; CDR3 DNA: TGTGCCAGCAGCTTACAGGCTAGCACAGATACGCAGTATTTT
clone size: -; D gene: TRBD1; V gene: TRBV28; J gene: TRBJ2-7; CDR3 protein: CASSLRGQSYEQYF; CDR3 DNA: TGTGCCAGCAGTTTACGGGGACAGTCCTACGAGCAGTACTTC
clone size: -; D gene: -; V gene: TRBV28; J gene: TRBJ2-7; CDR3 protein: CASSQLGLRFYEQYF; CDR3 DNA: TGTGCCAGCAGTCAATTAGGACTAAGGTTCTACGAGCAGTACTTC
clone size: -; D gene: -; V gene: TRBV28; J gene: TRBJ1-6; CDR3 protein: CASSVLGSPLHF; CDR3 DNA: TGTGCCAGCAGTGTACTGGGTTCACCCCTCCACTTT
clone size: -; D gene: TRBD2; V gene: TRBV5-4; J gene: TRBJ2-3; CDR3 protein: CASSLRTSVNTDTQYF; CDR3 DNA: TGTGCCAGCAGCTTAAGGACTAGCGTTAACACAGATACGCAGTATTTT
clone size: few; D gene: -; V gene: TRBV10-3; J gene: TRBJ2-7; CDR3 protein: CAISKTRLYEQYF; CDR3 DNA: TGTGCCATCAGCAAGACTAGATTATACGAGCAGTACTTC
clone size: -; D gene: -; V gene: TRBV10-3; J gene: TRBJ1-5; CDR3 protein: CAISDGQPYPPQHF; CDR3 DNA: TGTGCCATCAGTGATGGACAGCCCTATCCGCCCCAGCATTTT
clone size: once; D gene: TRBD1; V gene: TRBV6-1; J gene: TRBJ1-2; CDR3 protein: CASRGTGGNYGYTF; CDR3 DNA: TGTGCCTCCCGGGGGACAGGGGGTAACTATGGCTACACCTTC
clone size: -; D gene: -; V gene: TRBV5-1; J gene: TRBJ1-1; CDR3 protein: CASSLAGGAGTEAFF; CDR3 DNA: TGCGCCAGCAGCTTGGCCGGGGGGGCAGGAACTGAAGCTTTCTTT
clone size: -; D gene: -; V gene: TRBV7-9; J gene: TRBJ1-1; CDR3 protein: CASSPGGRGIAEAFF; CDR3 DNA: TGTGCCAGCAGCCCCGGGGGGAGGGGTATCGCTGAAGCTTTCTTT
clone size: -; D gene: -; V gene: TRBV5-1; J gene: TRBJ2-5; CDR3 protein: CASSLAGLSQETQYF; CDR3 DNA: TGCGCCAGCAGCTTGGCCGGGCTCAGCCAAGAGACCCAGTACTTC
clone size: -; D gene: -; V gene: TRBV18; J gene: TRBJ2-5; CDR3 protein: CASSGLAGTQETQYF; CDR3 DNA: TGTGCCAGCTCAGGGCTCGCGGGTACTCAAGAGACCCAGTACTTC
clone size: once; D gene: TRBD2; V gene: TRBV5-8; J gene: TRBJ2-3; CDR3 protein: CASSLPGLVWADTQYF; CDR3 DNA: TGTGCCAGCAGCTTACCGGGACTAGTTTGGGCAGATACGCAGTATTTT
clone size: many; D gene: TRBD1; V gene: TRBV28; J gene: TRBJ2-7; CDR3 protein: CASRDRGLRDIYEQYF; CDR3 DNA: TGTGCCAGCCGGGACAGGGGGCTAAGGGATATCTACGAGCAGTACTTC
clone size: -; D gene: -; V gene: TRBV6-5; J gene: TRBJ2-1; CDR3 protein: CASSRQGHEQFF; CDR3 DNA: TGTGCCAGCAGCCGCCAGGGGCATGAGCAGTTCTTC
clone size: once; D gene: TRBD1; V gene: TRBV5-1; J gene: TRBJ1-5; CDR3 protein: CASSPTGGNNQPQHF; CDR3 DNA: TGCGCCAGCAGCCCGACAGGGGGGAACAATCAGCCCCAGCATTTT
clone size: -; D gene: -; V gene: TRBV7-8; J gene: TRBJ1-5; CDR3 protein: CASSLDQGTRPQHF; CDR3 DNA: TGTGCCAGCAGCTTAGATCAAGGGACCCGGCCCCAGCATTTT
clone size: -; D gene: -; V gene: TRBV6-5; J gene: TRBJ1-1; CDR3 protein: CASSYWENTEAFF; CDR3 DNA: TGTGCCAGCAGTTACTGGGAAAACACTGAAGCTTTCTTT
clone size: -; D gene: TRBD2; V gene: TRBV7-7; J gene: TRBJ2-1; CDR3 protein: CASSPGTRQGGEQFF; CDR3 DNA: TGTGCTAGCAGCCCCGGGACTAGACAAGGTGGGGAGCAGTTCTTC
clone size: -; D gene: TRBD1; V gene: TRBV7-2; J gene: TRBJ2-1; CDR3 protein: CASSSRDRDNEQFF; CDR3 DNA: TGTGCCAGCAGCTCCCGAGACAGGGACAATGAGCAGTTCTTC
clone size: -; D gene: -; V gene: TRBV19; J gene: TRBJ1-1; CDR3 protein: CASSITTGNTEAFF; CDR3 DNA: TGTGCCAGTAGTATTACCACAGGGAACACTGAAGCTTTCTTT
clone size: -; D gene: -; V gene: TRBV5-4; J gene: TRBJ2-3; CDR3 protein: CASSLPGLRTDTQYF; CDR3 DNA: TGTGCCAGCAGCTTGCCGGGACTTCGCACAGATACGCAGTATTTT
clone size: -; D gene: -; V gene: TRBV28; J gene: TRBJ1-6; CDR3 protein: CASRGRSSYNSPLHF; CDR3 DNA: TGTGCCAGCAGAGGACGGAGCTCCTATAATTCACCCCTCCACTTT
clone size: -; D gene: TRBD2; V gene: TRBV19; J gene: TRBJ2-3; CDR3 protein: CASRSPGLAGYTQYF; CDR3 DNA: TGTGCCAGTAGATCACCGGGACTAGCGGGATATACGCAGTATTTT
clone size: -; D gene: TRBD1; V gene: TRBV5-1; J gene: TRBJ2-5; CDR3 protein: CASSSLTGTQETQYF; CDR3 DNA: TGCGCCAGCAGCTCACTGACAGGGACCCAAGAGACCCAGTACTTC
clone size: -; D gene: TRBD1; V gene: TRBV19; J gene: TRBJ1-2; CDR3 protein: CASSISGGRAVYYGYTF; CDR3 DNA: TGTGCCAGTAGTATTTCAGGGGGGCGCGCAGTCTACTATGGCTACACCTTC
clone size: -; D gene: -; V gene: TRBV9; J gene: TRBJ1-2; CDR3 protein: CASSVTPGNLGAF; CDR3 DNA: TGTGCCAGCAGCGTAACTCCCGGGAACCTGGGGGCCTTC
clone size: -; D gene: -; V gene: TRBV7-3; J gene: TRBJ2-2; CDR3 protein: CASSFQGTGELFF; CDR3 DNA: TGTGCCAGCAGCTTCCAGGGCACCGGGGAGCTGTTTTTT
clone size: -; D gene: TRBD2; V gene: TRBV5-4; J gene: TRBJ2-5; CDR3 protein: CASSFSGGYQETQYF; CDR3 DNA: TGTGCCAGCAGCTTTTCGGGGGGTTACCAAGAGACCCAGTACTTC
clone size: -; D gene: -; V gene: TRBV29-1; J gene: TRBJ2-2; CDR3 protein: CSVTGASGGELFF; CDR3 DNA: TGCAGCGTCACCGGGGCCTCCGGCGGGGAGCTGTTTTTT
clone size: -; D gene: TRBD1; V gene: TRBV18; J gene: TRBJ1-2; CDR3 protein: CASSPNAGGELNYGYTF; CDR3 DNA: TGTGCCAGCTCACCAAATGCAGGGGGCGAATTGAACTATGGCTACACCTTC